This is a list of T cell receptor beta chains from one sample in a study of response to subunit inactivated influenza vaccine. MiXCR, applied by TCRdb to the RT-PCR reads, yields one record per CDR3 protein. The table lists 500,000 to 700,000 distinct CDR3 sequences, under 25% of them singletons. These data are also associated with another study on T cells expressing NK-cell markers.

The material sequenced was CD4+ T cells sorted from PBMCs, taken approximately 12 days after vaccination. The receptors here all came from a man over 45 who received an inactivated influenza vaccine. CDR3s include the opening cysteine and the closing phenylalanine or tryptophan. D genes are given only for firm matches. Only some rows state a clone size, as once, few, many or a class for expanded clones.

TRBJ1-3,many,TRBV18,-,TGTGCCAGCTCACCACCTGGGGGGGCGCCGACTGGAAACACCATATATTTT,CASSPPGGAPTGNTIYF
TRBJ1-1,-,TRBV7-3,-,TGTGCCAGCAGCTTATCAGGGGAAAGTACTGAAGCTTTCTTT,CASSLSGESTEAFF
TRBJ1-3,-,TRBV29-1,-,TGCAGCGTCAGAATGGGGGCAAACTCTGGAAACACCATATATTTT,CSVRMGANSGNTIYF
TRBJ2-1,few,TRBV7-2,-,TGTGCCAGCAGCTTAGCGGGAGGTCACTACAATGAGCAGTTCTTC,CASSLAGGHYNEQFF
TRBJ2-5,few,TRBV29-1,TRBD2,TGCAGCGTTGAAGATCCGCCGGGGGGTGGGACCCAGTACTTC,CSVEDPPGGGTQYF
TRBJ1-1,once,TRBV29-1,TRBD1,TGCAGCGCCCGACAGGGATGGGGCACTGAAGCTTTCTTT,CSARQGWGTEAFF
TRBJ2-5,few,TRBV7-8,-,TGTGCCAGCAGCGACCCCGGGACTTTCCAAGAGACCCAGTACTTC,CASSDPGTFQETQYF
TRBJ1-3,-,TRBV7-2,-,TGTGCCAGCAGCTTATCAAGAGCCGGAAACACCATATATTTT,CASSLSRAGNTIYF
TRBJ2-1,-,TRBV4-1,TRBD2,TGCGCCAGCAGCCAGCCCATAGCGGGGGGGCGTAATGAGCAGTTCTTC,CASSQPIAGGRNEQFF
TRBJ1-1,-,TRBV29-1,-,TGCAGCGTGCGAACCGGACATCGCGAGGTTTTCTTT,CSVRTGHREVFF
TRBJ2-1,few,TRBV6-1,TRBD1,TGTGCCAGCAGTCGGGACAGGGGAACGGGGAATGAGCAGTTCTTC,CASSRDRGTGNEQFF
TRBJ2-7,few,TRBV7-2,-,TGTGCCAGCAATCTCAGGGAAGGGGCTGTCTACGAGCAGTACTTC,CASNLREGAVYEQYF
TRBJ1-4,few,TRBV29-1,-,TGCAGCGCCTTTGGGCGGGGGGAAGGAGAAAAACTGTTTTTT,CSAFGRGEGEKLFF
TRBJ2-1,few,TRBV6-1,TRBD2,TGTGCCAGCAGCGCTAGCGGGGGGGCCACTGAGCAGTTCTTC,CASSASGGATEQFF
TRBJ2-7,few,TRBV9,TRBD1,TGTGCCAGCAGCGTCGGACCCCACAGGGGCCTTAGCTCCTACGAGCAGTACTTC,CASSVGPHRGLSSYEQYF
TRBJ2-7,-,TRBV28,-,TGTGCCAGCAAAAGGTTTGGGACTCACACCTACGAGCAGTACTTC,CASKRFGTHTYEQYF
TRBJ1-2,-,TRBV28,-,TGTGCCAGCAGTTTAACCCAGCAGGGGATTGGCTACACCTTC,CASSLTQQGIGYTF
TRBJ2-1,-,TRBV9,TRBD2,TGTGCCAGCAGCGCCGGACTAGCGTCAAACTCCTACAATGAGCAGTTCTTC,CASSAGLASNSYNEQFF
TRBJ2-5,-,TRBV28,-,TGTGCCAGCAGAGGCCCACAACAGGGTACAGAGACCCAGTACTTC,CASRGPQQGTETQYF
TRBJ2-7,many,TRBV20-1,-,TGCAGTGCCCAGGACCGTTCCTACGAGCAGTACTTC,CSAQDRSYEQYF
TRBJ2-3,few,TRBV20-1,-,TGCAGTGCTTCAGGGGACACAGATACGCAGTATTTT,CSASGDTDTQYF
TRBJ2-1,-,TRBV6-1,-,TGTGCCAGCAGTGAATGGCTTCAAGAGCAGTTCTTC,CASSEWLQEQFF
TRBJ2-3,few,TRBV29-1,TRBD1,TGCAGCGCACGGACAGGGGGCACAGATACGCAGTATTTT,CSARTGGTDTQYF
TRBJ2-1,-,TRBV7-2,-,TGTGCCAGCAGCCCCCAACTAGTTGGGGACAATGAGCAGTTCTTC,CASSPQLVGDNEQFF
TRBJ1-1,-,TRBV6-1,TRBD1,TGTGCCAGCGGACAGGGGTTACTAACTGAAGCTTTCTTT,CASGQGLLTEAFF
TRBJ1-2,few,TRBV6-1,-,TGTGCCAGCAGTGATCGATTGATGGGGTCCGGCTACACCTTC,CASSDRLMGSGYTF
TRBJ2-4,-,TRBV4-2,-,TGTGCCAGCAGCCAAGATCCTCTCGTGTTAAACATTCAGTACTTC,CASSQDPLVLNIQYF
TRBJ1-2,-,TRBV4-3,-,TGCGCCAGCAGCCAGGGACTCGGACAGTATGGCTACACCTTC,CASSQGLGQYGYTF
TRBJ2-7,-,TRBV11-2,-,TGTGCCAGCAGCCCTACCTGGGCATCTCACGAGCAGTACTTC,CASSPTWASHEQYF
TRBJ2-7,-,TRBV5-6,-,TGTGCCAGCAGCTTGGCCCCTTTGAGCTCCTACGAGCAGTACTTC,CASSLAPLSSYEQYF
TRBJ2-3,once,TRBV2,-,TGTGCCAGCAGGTTGGGGGCAGGTTCAGATACGCAGTATTTT,CASRLGAGSDTQYF
TRBJ1-1,-,TRBV7-2,-,TGTGCCAGCTCCGTGCGGGGCGGATTACGGAACACTGAAGCTTTCTTT,CASSVRGGLRNTEAFF
TRBJ2-5,-,TRBV12-3/TRBV12-4,-,TGTGCCAGCAGTTTAATGGGTGTGGCCCAAGAGACCCAGTACTTC,CASSLMGVAQETQYF
TRBJ1-1,-,TRBV4-3,-,TGCGCCAGCACAACAGGAGGAGCTGAAGCTTTCTTT,CASTTGGAEAFF
TRBJ2-3,few,TRBV5-1,-,TGCGCCAGCAGCTTTTCCGGGCCCAGGAGCACAGATACGCAGTATTTT,CASSFSGPRSTDTQYF
TRBJ2-5,few,TRBV5-1,TRBD1,TGCGCCAGCAGCTCCTACGACAGGGGTGAGACCCAGTACTTC,CASSSYDRGETQYF